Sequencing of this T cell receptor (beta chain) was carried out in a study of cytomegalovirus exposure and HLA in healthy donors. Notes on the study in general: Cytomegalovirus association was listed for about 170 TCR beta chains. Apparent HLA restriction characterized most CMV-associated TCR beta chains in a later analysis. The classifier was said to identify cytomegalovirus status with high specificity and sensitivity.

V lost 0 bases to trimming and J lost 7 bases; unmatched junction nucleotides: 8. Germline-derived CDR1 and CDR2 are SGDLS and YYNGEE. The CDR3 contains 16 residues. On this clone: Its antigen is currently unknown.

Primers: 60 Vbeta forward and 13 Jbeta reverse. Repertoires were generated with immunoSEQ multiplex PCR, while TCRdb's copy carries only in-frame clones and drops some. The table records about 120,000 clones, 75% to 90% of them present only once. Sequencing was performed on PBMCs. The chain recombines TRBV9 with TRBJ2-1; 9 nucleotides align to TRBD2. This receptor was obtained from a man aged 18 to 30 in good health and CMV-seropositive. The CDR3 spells CASSVVPAGGQNEQFF. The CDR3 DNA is TGTGCCAGCAGCGTAGTTCCAGCGGGGGGCCAAAATGAGCAGTTCTTC.